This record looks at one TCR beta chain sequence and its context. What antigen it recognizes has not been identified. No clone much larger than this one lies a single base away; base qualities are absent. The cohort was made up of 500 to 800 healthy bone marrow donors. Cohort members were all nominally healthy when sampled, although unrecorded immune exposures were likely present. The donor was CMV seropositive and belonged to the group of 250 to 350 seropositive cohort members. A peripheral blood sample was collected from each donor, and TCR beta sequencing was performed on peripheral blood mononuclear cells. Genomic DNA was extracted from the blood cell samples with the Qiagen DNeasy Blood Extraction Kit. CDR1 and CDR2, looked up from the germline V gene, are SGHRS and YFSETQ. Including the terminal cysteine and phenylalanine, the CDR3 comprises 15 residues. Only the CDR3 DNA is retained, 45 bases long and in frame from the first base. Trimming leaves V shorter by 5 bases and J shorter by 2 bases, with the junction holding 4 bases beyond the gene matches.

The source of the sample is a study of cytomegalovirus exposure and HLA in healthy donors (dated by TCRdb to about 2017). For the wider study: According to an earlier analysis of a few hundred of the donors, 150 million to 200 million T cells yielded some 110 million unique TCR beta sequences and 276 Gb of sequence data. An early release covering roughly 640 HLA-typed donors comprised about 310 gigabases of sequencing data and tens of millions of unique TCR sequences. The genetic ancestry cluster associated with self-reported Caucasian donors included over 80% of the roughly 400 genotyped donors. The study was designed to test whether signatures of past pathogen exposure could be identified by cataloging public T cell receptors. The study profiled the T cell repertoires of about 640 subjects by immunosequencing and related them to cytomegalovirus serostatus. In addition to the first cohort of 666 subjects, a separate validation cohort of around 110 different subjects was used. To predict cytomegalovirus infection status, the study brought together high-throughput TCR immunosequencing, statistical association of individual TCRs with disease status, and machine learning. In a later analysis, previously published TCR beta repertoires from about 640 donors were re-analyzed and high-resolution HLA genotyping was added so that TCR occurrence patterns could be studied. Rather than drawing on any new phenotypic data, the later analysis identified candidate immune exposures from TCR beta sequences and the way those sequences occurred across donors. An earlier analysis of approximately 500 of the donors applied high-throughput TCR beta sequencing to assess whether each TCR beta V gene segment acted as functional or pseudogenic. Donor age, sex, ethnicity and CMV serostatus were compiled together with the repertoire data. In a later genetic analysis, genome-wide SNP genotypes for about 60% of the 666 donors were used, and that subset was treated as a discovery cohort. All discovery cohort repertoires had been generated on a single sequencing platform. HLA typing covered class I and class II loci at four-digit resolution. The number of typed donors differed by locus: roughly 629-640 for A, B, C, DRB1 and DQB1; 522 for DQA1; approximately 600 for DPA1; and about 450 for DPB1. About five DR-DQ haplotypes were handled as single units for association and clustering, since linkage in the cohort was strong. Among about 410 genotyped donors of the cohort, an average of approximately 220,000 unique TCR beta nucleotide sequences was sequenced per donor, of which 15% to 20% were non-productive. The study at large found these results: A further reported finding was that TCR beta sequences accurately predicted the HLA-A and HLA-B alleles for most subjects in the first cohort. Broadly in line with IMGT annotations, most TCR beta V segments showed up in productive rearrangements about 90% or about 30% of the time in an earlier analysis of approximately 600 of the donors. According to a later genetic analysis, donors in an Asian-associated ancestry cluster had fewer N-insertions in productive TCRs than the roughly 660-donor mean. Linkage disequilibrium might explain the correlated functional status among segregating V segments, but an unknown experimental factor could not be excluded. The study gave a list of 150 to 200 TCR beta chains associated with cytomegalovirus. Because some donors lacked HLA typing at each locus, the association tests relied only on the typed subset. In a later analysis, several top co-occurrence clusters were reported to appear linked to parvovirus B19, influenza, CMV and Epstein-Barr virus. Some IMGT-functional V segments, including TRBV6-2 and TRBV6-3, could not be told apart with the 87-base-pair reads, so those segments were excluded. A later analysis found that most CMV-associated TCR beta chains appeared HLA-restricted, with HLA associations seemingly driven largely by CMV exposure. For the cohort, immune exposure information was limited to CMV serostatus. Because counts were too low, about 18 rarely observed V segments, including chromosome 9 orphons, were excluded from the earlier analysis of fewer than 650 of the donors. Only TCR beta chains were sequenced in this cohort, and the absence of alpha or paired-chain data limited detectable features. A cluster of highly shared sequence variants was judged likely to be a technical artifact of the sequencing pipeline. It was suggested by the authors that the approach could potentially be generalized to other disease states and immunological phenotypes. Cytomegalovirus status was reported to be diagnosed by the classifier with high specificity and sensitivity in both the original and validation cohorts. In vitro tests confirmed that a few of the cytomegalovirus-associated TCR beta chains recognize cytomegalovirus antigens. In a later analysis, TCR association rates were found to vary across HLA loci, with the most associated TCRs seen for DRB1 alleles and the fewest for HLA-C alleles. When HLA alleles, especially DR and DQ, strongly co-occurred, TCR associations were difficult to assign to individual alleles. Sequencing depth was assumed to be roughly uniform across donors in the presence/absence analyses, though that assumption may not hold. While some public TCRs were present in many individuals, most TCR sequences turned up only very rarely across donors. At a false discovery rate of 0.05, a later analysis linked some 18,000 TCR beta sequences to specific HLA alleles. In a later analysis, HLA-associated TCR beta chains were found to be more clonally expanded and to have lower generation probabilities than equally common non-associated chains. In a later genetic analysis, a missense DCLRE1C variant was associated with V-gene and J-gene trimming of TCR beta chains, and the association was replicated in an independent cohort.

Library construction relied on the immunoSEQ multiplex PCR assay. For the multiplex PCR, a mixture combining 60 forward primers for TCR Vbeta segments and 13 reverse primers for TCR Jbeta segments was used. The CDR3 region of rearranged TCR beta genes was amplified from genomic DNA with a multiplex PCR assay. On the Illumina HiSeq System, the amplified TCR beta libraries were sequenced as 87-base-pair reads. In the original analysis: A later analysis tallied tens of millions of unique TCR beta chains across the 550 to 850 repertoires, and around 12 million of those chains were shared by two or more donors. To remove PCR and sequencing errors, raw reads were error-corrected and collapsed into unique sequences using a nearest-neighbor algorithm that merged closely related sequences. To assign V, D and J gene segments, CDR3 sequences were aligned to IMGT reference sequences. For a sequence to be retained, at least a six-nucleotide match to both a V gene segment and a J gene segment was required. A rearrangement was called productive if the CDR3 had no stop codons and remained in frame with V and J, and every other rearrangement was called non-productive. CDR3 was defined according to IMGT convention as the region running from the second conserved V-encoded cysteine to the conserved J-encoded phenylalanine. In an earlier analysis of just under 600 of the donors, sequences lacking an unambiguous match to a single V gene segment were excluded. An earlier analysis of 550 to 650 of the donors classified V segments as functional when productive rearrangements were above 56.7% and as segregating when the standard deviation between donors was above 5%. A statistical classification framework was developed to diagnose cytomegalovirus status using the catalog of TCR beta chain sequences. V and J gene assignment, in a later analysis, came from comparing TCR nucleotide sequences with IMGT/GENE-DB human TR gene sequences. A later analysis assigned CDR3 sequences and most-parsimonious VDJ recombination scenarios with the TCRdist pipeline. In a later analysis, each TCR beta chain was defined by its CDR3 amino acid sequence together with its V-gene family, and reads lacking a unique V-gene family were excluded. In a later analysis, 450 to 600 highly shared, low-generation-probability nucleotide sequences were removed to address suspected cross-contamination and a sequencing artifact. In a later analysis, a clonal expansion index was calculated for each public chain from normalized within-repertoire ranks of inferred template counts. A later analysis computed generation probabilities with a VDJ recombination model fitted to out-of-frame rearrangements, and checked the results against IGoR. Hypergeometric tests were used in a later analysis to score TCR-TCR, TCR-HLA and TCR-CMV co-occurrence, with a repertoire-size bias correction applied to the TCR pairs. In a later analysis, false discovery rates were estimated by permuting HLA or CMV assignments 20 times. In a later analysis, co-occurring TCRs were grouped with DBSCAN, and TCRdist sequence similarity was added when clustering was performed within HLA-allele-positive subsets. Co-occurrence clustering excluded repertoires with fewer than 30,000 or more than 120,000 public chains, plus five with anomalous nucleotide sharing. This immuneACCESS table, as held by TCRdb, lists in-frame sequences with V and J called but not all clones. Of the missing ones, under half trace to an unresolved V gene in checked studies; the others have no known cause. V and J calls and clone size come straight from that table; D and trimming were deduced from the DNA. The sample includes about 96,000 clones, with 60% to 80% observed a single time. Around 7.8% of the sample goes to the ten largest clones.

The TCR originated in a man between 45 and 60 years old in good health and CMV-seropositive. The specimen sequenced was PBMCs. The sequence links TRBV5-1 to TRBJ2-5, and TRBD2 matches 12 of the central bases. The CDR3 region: CASRPSGGGQETQYF. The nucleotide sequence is TGCGCCAGCAGACCTAGCGGGGGGGGACAAGAGACCCAGTACTTC. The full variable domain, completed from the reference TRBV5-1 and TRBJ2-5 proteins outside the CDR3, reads KAGVTQTPRYLIKTRGQQVTLSCSPISGHRSVSWYQQTPGQGLQFLFEYFSETQRNKGNFPGRFSGRQFSNSRSEMNVSTLELGDSALYLCASRPSGGGQETQYFGPGTRLLVL.